This T cell receptor beta chain was found in a study of blood T cell repertoires in COVID-19. Study details: The origin of the acute and convalescent COVID-19 samples was the United States, Italy and Spain. Sample material is recorded as cDNA or gDNA derived from T cells, B-cell-depleted T cells, or PBMCs.

Data came from immunoSEQ multiplex PCR; TCRdb stores just in-frame clones and leaves some out. Among 90,000 to 120,000 clones listed, about 83% were seen once. Unmatched junction bases numbered 2, after V lost 4 bases and J lost 5 bases. The germline gives CDR1 SGHTA, CDR2 FQGNSA. This CDR3 region has 15 residues. The sequenced sample consisted of peripheral blood. The TCR sequence derives from a woman between 70 and 85 years old with acute or convalescent COVID-19. The chain links TRBV7-2 to TRBJ2-5; 15 bases are a match to TRBD2. The DNA for the CDR3 is TGTGCCAGCAGCTACGGACTAGCGGGAGGGGAGACCCAGTACTTC. It encodes CASSYGLAGGETQYF.